These T cell receptor beta chains were read from a single sample in a study of OX40 agonist ivuxolimab in advanced cancers. This table comes from immunoSEQ multiplex PCR, and its TCRdb copy is limited to in-frame clones, with some not included. In the table there are some 43,000 clones, just under 95% of which are singletons. Sequences were derived from CD4+ or CD8+ T cells sorted from blood, sampled in a trial of the OX40 agonist ivuxolimab. The receptors come from an adult with an advanced solid tumor such as melanoma, head and neck, liver or kidney cancer. Both conserved end residues are part of each CDR3. Each record gives: J gene, clone size, V gene, D gene, CDR3 protein, CDR3 DNA. D genes are given only for firm matches. Expanded clones are given a class, and other clones once, few, many or no size at all.

j_gene: TRBJ2-3; abundance: NA; v_gene: TRBV9; d_gene: TRBD2; CDR3aa: CASSPGLAEGDTQYF; CDR3nt: TGTGCCAGCAGCCCGGGACTAGCGGAGGGGGATACGCAGTATTTT
j_gene: TRBJ2-2; abundance: NA; v_gene: TRBV9; d_gene: TRBD2; CDR3aa: CASSVGASGSITGELFF; CDR3nt: TGTGCCAGCAGCGTAGGAGCCAGCGGGAGTATCACCGGGGAGCTGTTTTTT
j_gene: TRBJ1-6; abundance: NA; v_gene: TRBV7-8; d_gene: NA; CDR3aa: CASSLRVSSYNSPLHF; CDR3nt: TGTGCCAGCAGCTTAAGGGTTAGCTCCTATAATTCACCCCTCCACTTT
j_gene: TRBJ2-1; abundance: NA; v_gene: TRBV5-8; d_gene: NA; CDR3aa: CASMEGSASYNEQFF; CDR3nt: TGTGCCAGCATGGAGGGGAGCGCCTCCTACAATGAGCAGTTCTTC
j_gene: TRBJ1-1; abundance: NA; v_gene: TRBV11-3; d_gene: NA; CDR3aa: CASTNGGETEAFF; CDR3nt: TGTGCCAGCACGAACGGGGGGGAAACTGAAGCTTTCTTT
j_gene: TRBJ1-1; abundance: NA; v_gene: TRBV6-6; d_gene: NA; CDR3aa: CASSYIGTEAFF; CDR3nt: TGTGCCAGCAGTTACATCGGGACTGAAGCTTTCTTT
j_gene: TRBJ1-1; abundance: once; v_gene: TRBV5-5; d_gene: NA; CDR3aa: CASSLVRMNTEAFF; CDR3nt: TGTGCCAGCAGCTTGGTCCGCATGAACACTGAAGCTTTCTTT
j_gene: TRBJ2-2; abundance: NA; v_gene: TRBV11-3; d_gene: NA; CDR3aa: CASSLGRANTGELFF; CDR3nt: TGTGCCAGCAGTCTCGGTCGTGCGAACACCGGGGAGCTGTTTTTT
j_gene: TRBJ1-1; abundance: NA; v_gene: TRBV5-1; d_gene: NA; CDR3aa: CASSPRQDTEAFF; CDR3nt: TGCGCCAGCAGCCCCAGACAAGACACTGAAGCTTTCTTT
j_gene: TRBJ1-5; abundance: NA; v_gene: TRBV28; d_gene: TRBD1; CDR3aa: CASSTRTGGADQPQHF; CDR3nt: TGTGCCAGCAGTACCCGAACAGGGGGCGCCGATCAGCCCCAGCATTTT
j_gene: TRBJ1-1; abundance: NA; v_gene: TRBV5-4; d_gene: TRBD1; CDR3aa: CASSPGTEVNTEAFF; CDR3nt: TGTGCCAGCAGCCCCGGGACAGAAGTGAACACTGAAGCTTTCTTT
j_gene: TRBJ2-1; abundance: NA; v_gene: TRBV6-7; d_gene: TRBD1; CDR3aa: CASSLPGQAYNEQFF; CDR3nt: TGTGCCAGCAGTTTACCGGGACAGGCATACAATGAGCAGTTCTTC
j_gene: TRBJ2-2; abundance: NA; v_gene: TRBV30; d_gene: TRBD2; CDR3aa: CAWDRIGRRDSGELFF; CDR3nt: TGTGCCTGGGACCGAATCGGGAGGAGAGATTCCGGGGAGCTGTTTTTT
j_gene: TRBJ2-1; abundance: NA; v_gene: TRBV4-2; d_gene: TRBD2; CDR3aa: CASSQELAGGFYEQFF; CDR3nt: TGTGCCAGCAGCCAAGAACTAGCGGGAGGGTTCTATGAGCAGTTCTTC
j_gene: TRBJ2-7; abundance: NA; v_gene: TRBV7-6; d_gene: TRBD1; CDR3aa: CASSLASRTGSFEQYF; CDR3nt: TGTGCCAGCAGCTTAGCGTCGAGGACAGGGAGCTTCGAGCAGTACTTC
j_gene: TRBJ2-7; abundance: NA; v_gene: TRBV19; d_gene: NA; CDR3aa: CASSPRALIYEQYF; CDR3nt: TGTGCCAGTAGTCCGAGGGCCCTAATCTACGAGCAGTACTTC
j_gene: TRBJ2-7; abundance: NA; v_gene: TRBV28; d_gene: NA; CDR3aa: CASGAHHGYEQYF; CDR3nt: TGTGCCAGCGGAGCCCACCATGGTTACGAGCAGTACTTC
j_gene: TRBJ1-1; abundance: NA; v_gene: TRBV6-5; d_gene: TRBD1; CDR3aa: CASSYKGGSKNTEAFF; CDR3nt: TGTGCCAGCAGTTACAAAGGGGGCAGTAAGAACACTGAAGCTTTCTTT
j_gene: TRBJ2-7; abundance: NA; v_gene: TRBV19; d_gene: NA; CDR3aa: CASTPRLNPSYEQYF; CDR3nt: TGTGCCAGTACCCCCCGACTAAACCCTTCCTACGAGCAGTACTTC
j_gene: TRBJ2-2; abundance: NA; v_gene: TRBV6-5; d_gene: TRBD2; CDR3aa: CASSYGGGGELFF; CDR3nt: TGTGCCAGCAGTTACGGCGGGGGCGGGGAGCTGTTTTTT
j_gene: TRBJ2-1; abundance: NA; v_gene: TRBV27; d_gene: NA; CDR3aa: CASRMGGSSYNEQFF; CDR3nt: TGTGCCAGCAGGATGGGCGGCAGCTCCTACAATGAGCAGTTCTTC
j_gene: TRBJ2-7; abundance: NA; v_gene: TRBV11-1; d_gene: NA; CDR3aa: CASSPRGPYEQYF; CDR3nt: TGTGCCAGCAGCCCCCGGGGACCCTACGAGCAGTACTTC
j_gene: TRBJ2-1; abundance: NA; v_gene: TRBV7-2; d_gene: NA; CDR3aa: CASSFPSSNEQFF; CDR3nt: TGTGCCAGCAGCTTCCCTAGCAGCAATGAGCAGTTCTTC
j_gene: TRBJ2-5; abundance: once; v_gene: TRBV7-9; d_gene: TRBD2; CDR3aa: CASSSGLAGFQETQYF; CDR3nt: TGTGCCAGCAGTTCCGGACTAGCGGGTTTCCAAGAGACCCAGTACTTC
j_gene: TRBJ2-7; abundance: NA; v_gene: TRBV9; d_gene: NA; CDR3aa: CASSVVAKSSYEQYF; CDR3nt: TGTGCCAGCAGCGTAGTGGCTAAGTCATCCTACGAGCAGTACTTC
j_gene: TRBJ2-1; abundance: NA; v_gene: TRBV9; d_gene: TRBD2; CDR3aa: CASSVAYRAGDEQFF; CDR3nt: TGTGCCAGCAGCGTAGCTTATCGAGCGGGAGATGAGCAGTTCTTC
j_gene: TRBJ2-7; abundance: NA; v_gene: TRBV13; d_gene: NA; CDR3aa: CASSLESYEQYF; CDR3nt: TGTGCCAGCAGCTTAGAATCCTACGAGCAGTACTTC
j_gene: TRBJ1-2; abundance: NA; v_gene: TRBV6-5; d_gene: NA; CDR3aa: CASSYGTGEGYTF; CDR3nt: TGTGCCAGCAGTTATGGGACCGGTGAGGGCTACACCTTC
j_gene: TRBJ2-1; abundance: NA; v_gene: TRBV9; d_gene: NA; CDR3aa: CASSAGQRFPYNEQFF; CDR3nt: TGTGCCAGCAGCGCGGGCCAGCGGTTTCCCTACAATGAGCAGTTCTTC
j_gene: TRBJ1-5; abundance: NA; v_gene: TRBV19; d_gene: NA; CDR3aa: CASSIESGHQPQHF; CDR3nt: TGTGCCAGTAGTATAGAGTCGGGGCATCAGCCCCAGCATTTT
j_gene: TRBJ2-1; abundance: NA; v_gene: TRBV21-1; d_gene: NA; CDR3aa: CASSRGGHNEQFF; CDR3nt: TGTGCCAGCTCCCGGGGGGGCCACAATGAGCAGTTCTTC
j_gene: TRBJ2-3; abundance: NA; v_gene: TRBV7-9; d_gene: NA; CDR3aa: CASSLADGDPGLDTQYF; CDR3nt: TGTGCCAGCAGCTTAGCTGATGGGGACCCCGGGTTGGATACGCAGTATTTT
j_gene: TRBJ2-1; abundance: NA; v_gene: TRBV19; d_gene: NA; CDR3aa: CASSIQGSGYNEQFF; CDR3nt: TGTGCCAGTAGTATACAGGGGAGCGGCTACAATGAGCAGTTCTTC
j_gene: TRBJ2-7; abundance: NA; v_gene: TRBV15; d_gene: NA; CDR3aa: CATSLGRDYEQYF; CDR3nt: TGTGCCACCAGCCTTGGTAGGGACTACGAGCAGTACTTC
j_gene: TRBJ2-7; abundance: NA; v_gene: TRBV27; d_gene: NA; CDR3aa: CASSPTPRQAVSYEQYF; CDR3nt: TGTGCCAGCAGTCCAACTCCACGACAGGCCGTCTCCTACGAGCAGTACTTC
j_gene: TRBJ2-4; abundance: NA; v_gene: TRBV29-1; d_gene: NA; CDR3aa: CSAVTENIQYF; CDR3nt: TGCAGCGCTGTGACAGAAAACATTCAGTACTTC
j_gene: TRBJ1-1; abundance: NA; v_gene: TRBV6-5; d_gene: NA; CDR3aa: CAVGRHTEAFF; CDR3nt: TGTGCGGTAGGACGGCACACTGAAGCTTTCTTT
j_gene: TRBJ2-2; abundance: once; v_gene: TRBV7-9; d_gene: NA; CDR3aa: CASSLANSELNTGELFF; CDR3nt: TGTGCCAGCAGCTTAGCGAACAGTGAGCTGAACACCGGGGAGCTGTTTTTT
j_gene: TRBJ1-1; abundance: NA; v_gene: TRBV5-1; d_gene: NA; CDR3aa: CASSPGRRAFF; CDR3nt: TGCGCCAGCAGCCCGGGACGTCGGGCTTTCTTT
j_gene: TRBJ1-1; abundance: NA; v_gene: TRBV7-6; d_gene: NA; CDR3aa: CASSAGHPGNTEAFF; CDR3nt: TGTGCCAGCAGCGCAGGGCATCCTGGGAACACTGAAGCTTTCTTT
j_gene: TRBJ1-1; abundance: NA; v_gene: TRBV4-3; d_gene: NA; CDR3aa: CASSQDFNRYTEAFF; CDR3nt: TGCGCCAGCAGCCAAGATTTTAACCGTTACACTGAAGCTTTCTTT
j_gene: TRBJ2-1; abundance: NA; v_gene: TRBV30; d_gene: TRBD2; CDR3aa: CAWSVGLAAKYNEQFF; CDR3nt: TGTGCCTGGAGTGTAGGGCTAGCGGCCAAATACAATGAGCAGTTCTTC